This T cell receptor (beta chain) was recovered during a study of cytomegalovirus exposure and HLA in healthy donors. This PCR relied on a set of 60 Vbeta primers and 13 Jbeta primers. The assay was immunoSEQ multiplex PCR, and TCRdb's table has in-frame clones only and misses some. In the table there are 150,000 to 250,000 clones, roughly 72% of which are singletons. Points on this clone: What it recognizes is unknown.

J was trimmed by 3 bases and V by 4 bases; bases with no gene match: 3. The CDR3 has 13 residues. The germline gives CDR1 GTSNPN, CDR2 SVGIG (reference sequence). Study-wide points: A few CMV-associated chains were confirmed in vitro to be specific for CMV antigens. It was reported that the classifier diagnosed cytomegalovirus status with high specificity and sensitivity in both the original and validation cohorts. When a later analysis compared HLA-associated TCR beta chains with equally common others, the HLA-associated chains turned out to be more clonally expanded and to have lower generation probabilities. Cytomegalovirus association was listed for about 180 TCR beta chains.

The receptor's source is a man in his thirties or forties in good health and CMV-seronegative. This chain connects TRBV30 to TRBJ1-1; 9 nucleotides line up with TRBD1. Sequencing was done on a sample of PBMCs. The CDR3 loop is CAWTGQGYTEAFF. CDR3 DNA: TGTGCCTGGACCGGACAGGGGTACACTGAAGCTTTCTTT.